This T cell receptor beta chain was recorded in a study of blood T cells in healthy people across ages. Study context: Per two T cells, template switching captured roughly one barcoded beta molecule.

Overall study findings and caveats: Naive CD4+ cell counts and diversity both ran higher in long-lived than in aged donors. As naive T cell percentage varied, TCR beta diversity correlated strongly with it.

Using a J-beta primer mix together with a sample-barcoded 5' primer, a second PCR was run for about 7 to 12 cycles. TCRdb reprocessed the 5' RACE reads via MiXCR and lists one record per CDR3 protein. The table lists more than 1 million distinct CDR3 sequences, more than 35% of them singletons. No fewer than 5.5 micrograms of total RNA were isolated from every sample. Trimming left V 1 base short and J 9 bases short, with 16 bases between. Germline V lookup: CDR1 LNHNV, CDR2 YYDKDF (reference sequence). This CDR3 spans 15 amino acids. Notes on this clonotype: Its antigen is unknown.

This sequence joins TRBV15 and TRBJ2-1; D is possibly TRBD2 (6 bases). The TCR originated in an older woman in good health. The sample was blood. CDR3 coding DNA: TGTGCCACCAGCAGAGGTCGTCTAGCGCTGGGTGAGCAGTTCTTC. It specifies CATSRGRLALGEQFF.